Listed here are 7 T cell receptor beta chains from one sample, sequenced in a study of blood T cell repertoires in COVID-19 (dated by TCRdb to the early 2020s). Receptors were amplified or captured by the immunoSEQ multiplex PCR assay. The table comes from immuneACCESS by way of TCRdb, which keeps in-frame sequences with V and J called. Part of the clones is missing from these tables; in studies checked, under half for an unresolved V gene and the rest for unknown reasons. Recorded for this sample are more than 250,000 clones; around 88% of them occurred a single time. The top ten constitute approximately 2% of the sample. The material sequenced was peripheral blood. These receptors all stem from a young woman who had recovered from COVID-19.

The chain employs TRBV7-9 and TRBJ2-3; 7 positions match TRBD2. V dropped 1 base and J dropped 0; count of bases not matched to a gene: 4. The length of the CDR3 is 16 residues. The germline V gene encodes CDR1 SEHNR and CDR2 FQNEAQ (reference sequence). CDR3 sequence: CASSLVLSGSTDTQYF. CDR3 sequence (DNA): TGTGCCAGCAGCTTAGTTCTTAGCGGGAGCACAGATACGCAGTATTTT.

This clone was detected only a few times. The chain employs TRBV29-1 and TRBJ1-1; D unresolved. Germline values: CDR1 SQVTM, CDR2 ANQGSEA. There are 11 residues in the CDR3. V was clipped by 5 bases and J by 0 bases, with 4 bases between them. CDR3 amino acids: CSVRVNTEAFF. In nucleotides, the CDR3 is TGCAGCGTTCGAGTGAACACTGAAGCTTTCTTT. Drawing the rest from reference TRBV29-1 and TRBJ1-1, the complete variable domain is SAVISQKPSRDICQRGTSLTIQCQVDSQVTMMFWYRQQPGQSLTLIATANQGSEATYESGFVIDKFPISRPNLTFSTLTVSNMSPEDSSIYLCSVRVNTEAFFGQGTRLTVV.

V and J are TRBV6-5 and TRBJ1-5, with D perhaps TRBD1 (6 bases). This CDR3 spans 15 amino acids. Trimming shortened V by 6 bases and J by 4 bases, and 16 bases separated the two germline ends. CDR1 and CDR2 (germline): MNHEY, SVGAGI. CDR3 coding DNA: TGTGCCAGCAGCCGTGGGGGGGGCGTTAATCAGCCCCAGCATTTT. Encoded protein: CASSRGGGVNQPQHF.

This clone was picked up one time. The chain links TRBV19 to TRBJ1-3; a possible D gene is TRBD1 (5 bases). Deletions cut 3 bases from V and 0 bases from J, with 9 bases between. The CDR3 is 15 amino acids. From germline, CDR1 is LNHDA and CDR2 SQIVND (reference sequence). The CDR3 spells CASSMGDSSGNTIYF. The CDR3 nucleotides are TGTGCCAGTAGTATGGGTGACAGCTCTGGAAACACCATATATTTT.

This clone was seen just once. The gene calls are TRBV4-1 and TRBJ2-1; 9 bases fit TRBD1. J was trimmed by 3 bases and V by 0 bases; bases with no gene match: 3. The length of the CDR3 is 16 residues. Germline V gives CDR1 MGHRA, CDR2 YSYEKL. The CDR3 loop is CASSQDLDRGYNEQFF. In DNA form, the CDR3 reads TGCGCCAGCAGCCAAGATCTGGACAGGGGCTACAATGAGCAGTTCTTC.

The V gene is TRBV5-6, the J gene TRBJ2-4, with TRBD1 matching over 9 bases. CDR3 length: 14 amino acids. V lost 2 bases to trimming and J lost 6 bases; unmatched junction nucleotides: 3. Per germline, CDR1 SGHDT and CDR2 YYEEEE. CDR3 in amino acids: CASSLPGQGNIQYF. In nucleotides, the CDR3 is TGTGCCAGCAGCTTACCGGGACAGGGAAACATTCAGTACTTC.

V is TRBV6-1 and J is TRBJ1-2, with 8 nucleotides matching TRBD1. Germline V gene data show CDR1 as MNHNS and CDR2 as SASEGT. After removal of 0 bases from V and 4 bases from J, the junction contained 4 bases not matched to a gene. The CDR3 has 15 amino acids. CDR3 coding DNA: TGTGCCAGCAGTGAAGCGGATGGGACAGGCTATGGCTACACCTTC. It translates to CASSEADGTGYGYTF.